Detailed here is one T cell receptor beta chain. A read error may account for a junction end that differs from germline. The data derive from a study of cytomegalovirus exposure and HLA in healthy donors. The protocol was immunoSEQ multiplex PCR, while the TCRdb copy is restricted to in-frame clones and leaves out a portion. Of around 50,000 clones listed, 90% to 95% were seen once; the top ten hold approximately 6.3%. This CDR3 has 12 amino acids. Germline CDR1 is LNHDA and CDR2 is SQIVND (reference sequence). This TCR was recovered from a woman between 18 and 30 years old in good health and CMV-seronegative. V is TRBV19 and J is TRBJ1-2; no definite D call. Sequenced sample: PBMCs. The CDR3 DNA sequence: TGTGCCAGTAGTATACCCGGGGAAGGAAACTTCTTC. As protein: CASSIPGEGNFF.